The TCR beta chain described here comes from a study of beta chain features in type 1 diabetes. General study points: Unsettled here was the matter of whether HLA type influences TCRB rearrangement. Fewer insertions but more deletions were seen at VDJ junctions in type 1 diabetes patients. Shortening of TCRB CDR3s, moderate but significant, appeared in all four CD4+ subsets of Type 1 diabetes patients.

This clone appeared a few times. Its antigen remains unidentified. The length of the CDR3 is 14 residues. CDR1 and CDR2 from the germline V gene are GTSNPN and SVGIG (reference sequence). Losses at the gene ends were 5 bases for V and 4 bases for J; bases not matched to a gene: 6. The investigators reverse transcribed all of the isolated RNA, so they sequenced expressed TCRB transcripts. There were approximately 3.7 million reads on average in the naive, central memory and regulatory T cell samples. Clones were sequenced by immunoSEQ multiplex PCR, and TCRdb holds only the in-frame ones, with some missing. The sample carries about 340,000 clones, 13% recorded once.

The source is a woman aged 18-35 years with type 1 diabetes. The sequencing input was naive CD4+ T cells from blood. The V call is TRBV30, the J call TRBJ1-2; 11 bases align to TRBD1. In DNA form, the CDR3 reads TGTGCCTGGTACGGGACAGGGGGGCTCTATGGCTACACCTTC. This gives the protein CAWYGTGGLYGYTF.